Each of the 22 T cell receptor beta chains below was sequenced from the same sample in a study of cytomegalovirus exposure and HLA in healthy donors. 13 Jbeta primers and 60 Vbeta primers were used for the PCR. Profiling relied on immunoSEQ multiplex PCR, and the TCRdb table lists in-frame clones only, not all of them. The table has around 180,000 clones, 70% to 85% seen once. What was sequenced was PBMCs. The receptors here all came from a woman between 40 and 55 years old in good health and CMV-seronegative.

The chain has TRBV10-3 and TRBJ2-7, with a weak D call TRBD1 (5 bases). Trimming took off 3 bases at V and 3 bases at J, with 6 bases between the two ends. This CDR3 is 12 amino acids long. Germline-derived CDR1 and CDR2 are ENHRY and SYGVKD. The chain's CDR3 is CAISDQGYEQYF. The CDR3 DNA sequence: TGTGCCATCAGTGACCAGGGCTACGAGCAGTACTTC.

The chain combines TRBV27 with TRBJ2-7; 8 nucleotides match TRBD1. The CDR3 is 15 amino acids. The trim removed 0 bases at V and 4 bases at J, leaving 5 bases unmatched. In germline, CDR1 is MNHEY, CDR2 SMNVEV (reference sequence). CDR3 region: CASSLSRTGIYEQYF. In DNA form, the CDR3 reads TGTGCCAGCAGTTTATCTCGGACAGGGATTTACGAGCAGTACTTC.

The chain couples TRBV2 to TRBJ2-1, with a weak D call TRBD2 (7 bases). CDR3 length equals 15 residues. Trimming took 7 bases from V and 7 from J, leaving 20 bases between them. Germline V gene lookup returns CDR1 SNHLY and CDR2 FYNNEI. DNA for the CDR3: TGTGCCAGCACTTGGCAGGCGGGGGCGGGGAATGAGCAGTTCTTC. Encoded protein: CASTWQAGAGNEQFF.

This clone was recorded a few times. The V gene is TRBV9, the J gene TRBJ2-1; D unclear. CDR1 and CDR2 from the germline V gene are SGDLS and YYNGEE. The CDR3 loop spans 14 amino acids. V was clipped by 3 bases and J by 10 bases, with 17 bases between them. The CDR3, as DNA: TGTGCCAGCAGCGACCCCGAGGATGTGAGGGAGCAGTTCTTC. It is translated as CASSDPEDVREQFF.

The CDR3 DNA is TGTGCCAGCAGTCAGGGTTCCTACAATGAGCAGTTCTTC. It translates to CASSQGSYNEQFF. V gene TRBV6-6 combines with J gene TRBJ2-1; tentative D call: TRBD1 (5 bases). The V and J ends lost 5 bases and 1 base respectively, with 6 bases between them. The CDR3 covers 13 residues. Germline-derived CDR1 and CDR2 are MNHNY and SVGAGI (reference sequence).

The rearrangement joins TRBV6-1 to TRBJ1-1; a possible D gene is TRBD1 (5 bases). The CDR3 covers 14 residues. Germline lookup yields CDR1 MNHNS and CDR2 SASEGT. Trimming took 6 bases from V and 0 from J, leaving 11 bases between them. The CDR3 coding sequence is TGTGCCAGCAGGCCCGGACAAGTGAACACTGAAGCTTTCTTT. It translates to CASRPGQVNTEAFF.

The chain combines TRBV7-9 with TRBJ2-3; possibly TRBD1 for D (6 bases). V gave up 1 base and J gave up 1 base, with 12 bases separating them. The length of the CDR3 is 16 residues. Germline V gene sequence: CDR1 SEHNR, CDR2 FQNEAQ (reference sequence). The CDR3 DNA sequence: TGTGCCAGCAGCTTAGTACCAGGGGTTCGCACAGATACGCAGTATTTT. It is translated as CASSLVPGVRTDTQYF. The full variable domain, completed using reference TRBV7-9 and TRBJ2-3, is DTGVSQNPRHKITKRGQNVTFRCDPISEHNRLYWYRQTLGQGPEFLTYFQNEAQLEKSRLLSDRFSAERPKGSFSTLEIQRTEQGDSAMYLCASSLVPGVRTDTQYFGPGTRLTVL.

This clone was observed a handful of times. This chain joins TRBV7-6 and TRBJ2-7, with a possible D match to TRBD1 (6 bases). Trimming cost V 5 bases and J 6 bases, with 20 bases left between them. CDR1 and CDR2 (germline): SGHVS, FNYEAQ. This CDR3 contains 15 residues. The CDR3 loop reads CASSLLQGRVGEQYF. The CDR3 DNA is TGTGCCAGCAGCCTTTTACAGGGCCGAGTGGGCGAGCAGTACTTC.

The chain has TRBV28 and TRBJ2-6; D unclear. This CDR3 comprises 14 residues. From germline, CDR1 is MDHEN and CDR2 SYDVKM. The germline V and J ends were trimmed by 5 bases and 0 bases, with 5 bases remaining between them. CDR3 in amino acids: CASSDFSGANVLTF. In DNA, the CDR3 is TGTGCCAGCAGTGACTTCTCTGGGGCCAACGTCCTGACTTTC.

V usage is TRBV10-3 and J usage is TRBJ2-6, with TRBD1 matching over 11 bases. In germline, CDR1 is ENHRY, CDR2 SYGVKD. CDR3 size: 17 residues. After removal of 2 bases from V and 2 bases from J, the junction contained 2 bases not matched to a gene. The CDR3 spells CAISELGQGAGANVLTF. As DNA, the CDR3 is TGTGCCATCAGTGAGCTGGGACAGGGGGCTGGGGCCAACGTCCTGACTTTC.

V and J are TRBV4-1 and TRBJ2-1; D is perhaps TRBD2 (5 bases). The germline V gene encodes CDR1 MGHRA and CDR2 YSYEKL. Trimming took 4 bases from V and 0 from J, leaving 7 bases between them. CDR3 length: 14 residues. The CDR3 here is CASSPRDSYNEQFF. The CDR3 nucleotides read TGCGCCAGCAGCCCCCGGGACTCCTACAATGAGCAGTTCTTC.

The chain has TRBV7-8 and TRBJ1-1, with TRBD1 as a possible D gene (5 bases). CDR3 size: 13 residues. CDR1 and CDR2 (germline): SGHVS, FQNEAQ. V was cut by 2 bases and J by 7 bases, with 11 bases left in between. This chain's CDR3 is CASSLRGRGEAFF. CDR3 nucleotides: TGTGCCAGCAGCTTACGAGGGAGGGGTGAAGCTTTCTTT.

CDR3 DNA sequence: TGTGCCAGCAGTGACTCAGCCCGGGGAACTGAAGCTTTCTTT. Its translation is CASSDSARGTEAFF. This rearrangement joins TRBV25-1 to TRBJ1-1; D gene uncertain. The V and J ends lost 3 bases and 5 bases respectively, with 13 bases between them. CDR1 is MGHDK and CDR2 is SYGVNS in the germline V gene. CDR3 length: 14 residues.

The chain links TRBV10-1 to TRBJ2-7; the D gene is possibly TRBD1 (5 bases). Looked up from germline, CDR1 is WNHNN and CDR2 is SYGVQD (reference sequence). Trimming took 0 bases from V and 5 from J, leaving 11 bases between them. The CDR3 loop spans 14 amino acids. This CDR3 is CASSESWSRDEQYF. DNA of the CDR3: TGCGCCAGCAGTGAGTCGTGGAGCAGGGACGAGCAGTACTTC.

The V and J genes are TRBV19 and TRBJ2-1, with TRBD2 identical over 12 bases. Germline V lookup: CDR1 LNHDA, CDR2 SQIVND (reference sequence). Trimming at V came to 11 bases and at J to 3 bases, leaving 5 bases not matched to a gene. CDR3 length: 14 residues. CDR3 loop: CASGLAGIYNEQFF. The CDR3, as DNA: TGTGCCTCTGGACTAGCGGGAATCTACAATGAGCAGTTCTTC.

This clone has just a few counts. The V gene is TRBV29-1, the J gene TRBJ1-6, with 8 bases that match TRBD1. Germline V gene lookup returns CDR1 SQVTM and CDR2 ANQGSEA. Trimming took 5 bases from V and 6 from J; bases not matched to a gene: 3. This CDR3 is 13 amino acids long. As DNA, the CDR3 is TGCAGCGTTCAACAGGGGGGTAATTCACCCCTCCACTTT. Protein: CSVQQGGNSPLHF.

V and J are TRBV27 and TRBJ2-1; D not certain. V dropped 6 bases and J dropped 0 bases, with 6 bases sitting between them. Germline V lookup: CDR1 MNHEY, CDR2 SMNVEV (reference sequence). The CDR3 totals 13 residues. The CDR3 spells CASRRGSYNEQFF. The DNA for the CDR3 is TGTGCCAGCAGGCGCGGCTCCTACAATGAGCAGTTCTTC.

V is TRBV7-9 and J is TRBJ2-2; a possible D gene is TRBD1 (5 bases). Trimming took off 4 bases at V and 6 bases at J, with 9 bases between the two ends. The CDR3 spans 13 residues. Germline values: CDR1 SEHNR, CDR2 FQNEAQ (reference sequence). The CDR3 coding sequence is TGTGCCAGCAGCTCGATCAGGGCCGGGGAGCTGTTTTTT. Residues: CASSSIRAGELFF. The variable domain in full, completed from reference TRBV7-9 and TRBJ2-2, reads DTGVSQNPRHKITKRGQNVTFRCDPISEHNRLYWYRQTLGQGPEFLTYFQNEAQLEKSRLLSDRFSAERPKGSFSTLEIQRTEQGDSAMYLCASSSIRAGELFFGEGSRLTVL.

The V and J genes are TRBV2 and TRBJ1-1; TRBD1 matches 8 bases. Trimming removed 4 bases from V and 3 bases from J; junction bases left unmatched: 4. Germline CDR1 SNHLY, CDR2 FYNNEI. CDR3 size: 14 residues. The CDR3 reads CASSGQGADTEAFF. The CDR3, as DNA: TGTGCCAGCAGTGGCCAGGGGGCGGACACTGAAGCTTTCTTT.

As to this clone: Other DNA sequences from this sample encode an identical CDR3 as well. The chain uses TRBV5-1 and TRBJ2-1, with D possibly being TRBD2 (5 bases). The CDR3 loop spans 15 amino acids. Trimming cost V 0 bases and J 7 bases, with 14 bases left between them. The germline V gene has CDR1 SGHRS and CDR2 YFSETQ. The CDR3 reads CASSLGPPGGNEQFF. CDR3 nucleotides: TGCGCCAGCAGCTTGGGGCCGCCCGGCGGGAATGAGCAGTTCTTC.

The chain uses TRBV6-6 and TRBJ1-5; possibly TRBD1 for D (6 bases). Germline lookup yields CDR1 MNHNY and CDR2 SVGAGI (reference sequence). The V and J ends lost 0 bases and 7 bases respectively, with 10 bases between them. The length of the CDR3 is 14 residues. The CDR3 bases are TGTGCCAGCAGTTACTCAAAGGGGGGGCAGCCCCAGCATTTT. Translation gives CASSYSKGGQPQHF.

This clone appeared a single time. The chain joins TRBV5-4 to TRBJ2-2, with a weak D call TRBD2 (6 bases). Deletions cut 4 bases from V and 4 bases from J, with 20 bases between. The CDR3 covers 17 residues. Germline loops: CDR1 SGHNT, CDR2 YYREEE (reference sequence). CDR3 sequence (DNA): TGTGCCAGCAGCCCTATCGGGGCTAGCGTCATCACCGGGGAGCTGTTTTTT. Amino acids: CASSPIGASVITGELFF.